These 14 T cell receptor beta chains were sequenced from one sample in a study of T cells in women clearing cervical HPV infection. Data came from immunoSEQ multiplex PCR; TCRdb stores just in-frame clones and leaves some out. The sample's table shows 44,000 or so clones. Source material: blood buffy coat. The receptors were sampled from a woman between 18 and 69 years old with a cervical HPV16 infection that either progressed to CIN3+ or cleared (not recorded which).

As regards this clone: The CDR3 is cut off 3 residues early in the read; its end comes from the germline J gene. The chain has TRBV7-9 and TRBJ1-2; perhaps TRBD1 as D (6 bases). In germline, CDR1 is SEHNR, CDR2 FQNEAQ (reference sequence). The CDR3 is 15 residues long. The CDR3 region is CASSFVVQGQHDYTF. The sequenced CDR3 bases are TGTGCCAGCAGCTTCGTCGTACAGGGTCAACACGAC.

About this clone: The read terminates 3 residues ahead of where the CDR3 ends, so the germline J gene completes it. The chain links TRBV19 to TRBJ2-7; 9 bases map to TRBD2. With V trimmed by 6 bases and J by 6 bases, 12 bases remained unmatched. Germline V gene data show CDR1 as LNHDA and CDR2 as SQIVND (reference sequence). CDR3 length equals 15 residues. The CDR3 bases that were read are TGTGCCAGTAGAGGGACGACGGCGGGGGGGCCCGAG. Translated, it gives CASRGTTAGGPE. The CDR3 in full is CASRGTTAGGPEQYF.

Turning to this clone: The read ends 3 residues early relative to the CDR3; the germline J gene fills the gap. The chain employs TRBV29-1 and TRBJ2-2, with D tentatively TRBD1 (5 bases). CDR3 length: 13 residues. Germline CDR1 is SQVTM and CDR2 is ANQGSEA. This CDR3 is CSAGGSGANVLFF. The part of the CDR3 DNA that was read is TGCAGCGCTGGCGGCTCTGGGGCCAACGTG.

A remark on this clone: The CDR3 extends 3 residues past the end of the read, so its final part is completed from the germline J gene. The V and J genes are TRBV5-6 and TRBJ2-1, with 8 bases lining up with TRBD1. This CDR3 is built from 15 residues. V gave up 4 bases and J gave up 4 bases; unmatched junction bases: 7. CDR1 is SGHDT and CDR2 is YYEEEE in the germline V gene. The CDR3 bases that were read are TGTGCCAGCAGCCGAGGACAGGGTTCTTACAATGAG. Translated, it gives CASSRGQGSYNE. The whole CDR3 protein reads CASSRGQGSYNEQFF.

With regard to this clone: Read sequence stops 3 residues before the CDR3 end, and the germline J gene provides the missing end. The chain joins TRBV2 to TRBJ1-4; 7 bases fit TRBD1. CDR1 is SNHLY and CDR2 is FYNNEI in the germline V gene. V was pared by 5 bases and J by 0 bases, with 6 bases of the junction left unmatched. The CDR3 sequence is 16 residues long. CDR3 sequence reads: CASSPTGTATNEKLFF. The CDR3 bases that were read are TGTGCCAGCAGTCCGACAGGGACTGCAACTAATGAAAAA.

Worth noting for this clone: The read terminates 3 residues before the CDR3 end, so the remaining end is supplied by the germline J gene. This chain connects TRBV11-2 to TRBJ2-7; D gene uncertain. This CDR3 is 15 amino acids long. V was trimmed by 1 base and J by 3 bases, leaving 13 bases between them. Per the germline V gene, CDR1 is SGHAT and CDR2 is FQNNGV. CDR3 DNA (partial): TGTGCCAGCAGCTTAGTTTCCCAGTTTAACTACGAG. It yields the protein CASSLVSQFNYE. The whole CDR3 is CASSLVSQFNYEQYF.

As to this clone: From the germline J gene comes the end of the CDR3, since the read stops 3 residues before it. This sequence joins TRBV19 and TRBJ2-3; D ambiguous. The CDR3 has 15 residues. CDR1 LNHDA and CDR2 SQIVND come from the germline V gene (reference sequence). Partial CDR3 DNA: TGTGCCAGTAGTCCCGAGCGCGGTTCTAATAAGCCG. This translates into CASSPERGSNKP. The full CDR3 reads CASSPERGSNKPQYF.

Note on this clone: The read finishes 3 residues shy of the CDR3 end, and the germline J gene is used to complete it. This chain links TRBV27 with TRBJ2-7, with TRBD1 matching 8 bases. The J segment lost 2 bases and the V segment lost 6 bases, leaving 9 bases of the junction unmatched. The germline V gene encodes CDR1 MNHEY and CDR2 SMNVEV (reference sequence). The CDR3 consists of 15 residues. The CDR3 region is CASSRLTGGTYEQYF. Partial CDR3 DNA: TGTGCCAGCAGCCGACTAACAGGGGGAACCTACGAG.

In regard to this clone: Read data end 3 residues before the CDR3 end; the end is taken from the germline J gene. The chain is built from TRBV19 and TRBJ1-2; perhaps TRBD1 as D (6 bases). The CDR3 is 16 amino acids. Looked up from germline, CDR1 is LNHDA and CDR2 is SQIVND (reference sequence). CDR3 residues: CASTSWGPSSTDTYTF. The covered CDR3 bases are TGTGCCAGTACCTCCTGGGGGCCTTCCAGCACAGATACC.

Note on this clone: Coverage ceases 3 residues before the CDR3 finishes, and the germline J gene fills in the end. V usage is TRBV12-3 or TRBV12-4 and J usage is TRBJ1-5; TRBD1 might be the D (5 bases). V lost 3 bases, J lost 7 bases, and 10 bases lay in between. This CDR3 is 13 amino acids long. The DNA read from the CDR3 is TGTGCCAGCAGTTTGAGCGGGGCACAGCCC. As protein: CASSLSGAQP. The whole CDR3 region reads CASSLSGAQPQHF.

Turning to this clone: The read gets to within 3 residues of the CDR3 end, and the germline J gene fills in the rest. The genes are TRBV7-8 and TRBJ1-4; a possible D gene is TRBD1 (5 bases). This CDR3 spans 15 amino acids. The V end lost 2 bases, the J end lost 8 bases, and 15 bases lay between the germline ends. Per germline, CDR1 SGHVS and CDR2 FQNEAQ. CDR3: CASSLNRWTKEKLFF. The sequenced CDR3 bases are TGTGCCAGCAGCTTAAATAGGTGGACAAAGGAAAAA.

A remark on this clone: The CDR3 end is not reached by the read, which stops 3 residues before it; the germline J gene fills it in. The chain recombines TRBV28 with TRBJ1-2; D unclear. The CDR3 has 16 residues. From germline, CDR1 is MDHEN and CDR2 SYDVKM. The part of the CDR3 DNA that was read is TGTGCCAGCAGTTACTCAACGCCAGGAGCCTCGGGGGGC. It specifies CASSYSTPGASGG. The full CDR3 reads CASSYSTPGASGGYTF.

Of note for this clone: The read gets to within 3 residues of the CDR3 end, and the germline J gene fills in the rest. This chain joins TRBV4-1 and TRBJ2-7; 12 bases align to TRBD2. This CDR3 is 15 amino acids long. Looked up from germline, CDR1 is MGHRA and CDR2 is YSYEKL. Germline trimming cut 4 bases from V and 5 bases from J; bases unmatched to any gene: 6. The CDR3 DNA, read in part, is TGCGCCAGCAGCCGGACTAGCGGGGCTTCGGACGAG. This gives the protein CASSRTSGASDE. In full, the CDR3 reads CASSRTSGASDEQYF.

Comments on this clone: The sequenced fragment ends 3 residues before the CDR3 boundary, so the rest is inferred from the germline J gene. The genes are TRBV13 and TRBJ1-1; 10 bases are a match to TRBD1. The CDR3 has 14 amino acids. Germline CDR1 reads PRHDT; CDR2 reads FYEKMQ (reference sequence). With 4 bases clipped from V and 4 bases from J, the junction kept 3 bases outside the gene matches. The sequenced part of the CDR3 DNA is TGTGCCAGCAGCTCGGGACAGGGGAGCACTGAA. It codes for CASSSGQGSTE. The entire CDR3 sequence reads CASSSGQGSTEAFF.